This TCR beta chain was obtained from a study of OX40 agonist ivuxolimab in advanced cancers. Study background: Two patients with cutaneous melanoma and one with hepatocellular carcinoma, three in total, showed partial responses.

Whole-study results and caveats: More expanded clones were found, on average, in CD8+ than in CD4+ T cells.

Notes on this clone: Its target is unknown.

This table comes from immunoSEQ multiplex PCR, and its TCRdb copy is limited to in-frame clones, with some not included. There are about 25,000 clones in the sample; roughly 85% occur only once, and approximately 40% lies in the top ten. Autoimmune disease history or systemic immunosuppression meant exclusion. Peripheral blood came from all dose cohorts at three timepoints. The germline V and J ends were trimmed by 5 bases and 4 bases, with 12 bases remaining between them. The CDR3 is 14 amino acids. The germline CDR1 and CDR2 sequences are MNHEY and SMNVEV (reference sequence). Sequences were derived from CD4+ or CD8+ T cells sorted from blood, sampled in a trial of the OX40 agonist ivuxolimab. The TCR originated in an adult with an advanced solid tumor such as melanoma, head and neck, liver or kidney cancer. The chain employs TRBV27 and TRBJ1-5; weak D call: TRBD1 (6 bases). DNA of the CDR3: TGTGCCAGCAGTCACACAGGGTTAAATCAGCCCCAGCATTTT. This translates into CASSHTGLNQPQHF.